The next 5 T cell receptor beta chains were all read from a single sample in a study of early T cells in non-severe SARS-CoV-2 infection. One entry per CDR3 protein, called by TCRdb with MiXCR from the 5' RACE reads. Of about 50,000 distinct CDR3 sequences in the sample, about 11% were seen once. Input material: whole blood. The receptors originated from an adult who was a healthcare worker with PCR-confirmed SARS-CoV-2 infection or an uninfected control (not recorded which).

This clonotype was seen repeatedly, ten times or more. V usage is TRBV9 and J usage is TRBJ1-4; 8 bases align to TRBD1. Per germline, CDR1 SGDLS and CDR2 YYNGEE. The V gene end was trimmed by 5 bases and the J gene end by 7 bases; junction bases not matched to a gene: 4. The CDR3 runs to 13 residues. For the CDR3, the DNA is TGTGCCAGCAGTGACAGGGGATCTGAAAAACTGTTTTTT. It codes for CASSDRGSEKLFF.

This chain connects TRBV15 to TRBJ2-7, with 7 bases lining up with TRBD2. The ends lost 1 base at V and 6 bases at J; junction bases unmatched: 3. CDR1 and CDR2 from the germline V gene are LNHNV and YYDKDF (reference sequence). This CDR3 region has 13 residues. CDR3 nucleotides: TGTGCCACCAGCAGAGTGGGGGGGTTCGAGCAGTACTTC. The encoded protein is CATSRVGGFEQYF.

This rearrangement joins TRBV7-8 to TRBJ2-1; the D call may be TRBD1 or TRBD2 (6 bases each). The CDR3 is 17 amino acids. V lost 2 bases, J lost 7 bases, and 21 bases lay in between. Germline CDR1 SGHVS, CDR2 FQNEAQ. The CDR3 sequence is CASSLLPPGANQNEQFF. The CDR3 DNA reads as TGTGCCAGCAGCTTACTCCCGCCGGGGGCGAATCAAAATGAGCAGTTCTTC.

The rearrangement uses TRBV27 and TRBJ2-7; D gene unclear. Germline CDR1 reads MNHEY; CDR2 reads SMNVEV (reference sequence). The CDR3 spans 17 residues. The V gene lost 6 bases and the J gene lost 2 bases, with 23 bases spanning the gap. CDR3 protein: CASRQINLRSKTYEQYF. The DNA of the CDR3 is TGTGCCAGCAGGCAAATCAATCTCCGGTCCAAGACCTACGAGCAGTACTTC.

The chain recombines TRBV29-1 with TRBJ2-1; D remains unclear. Germline V gives CDR1 SQVTM, CDR2 ANQGSEA. This CDR3 spans 11 amino acids. The V end was cut by 8 bases, the J end by 8 bases, with 13 bases between. The CDR3 loop is CSLDTMDEQFF. CDR3 coding DNA: TGCAGCTTAGACACGATGGATGAGCAGTTCTTC.